One and the same sample provided the 20 T cell receptor beta chains below, sequenced in a study of blood T cells in healthy people across ages. For the second PCR, which ran for about 7 to 11 cycles, a sample-barcoded 5' primer and a J-beta primer mix were used. TCRdb independently ran MiXCR on the 5' RACE reads; one entry per CDR3 protein. Here the sample spans 600,000 to 800,000 distinct CDR3 sequences, 20% to 25% being singletons. Sequencing was performed on blood. The receptors were sampled from a man between 65 and 80 years old in good health.

This clonotype was picked up many times. The J gene is TRBJ2-7, the V gene TRBV25-1; D is unresolved. V was clipped by 6 bases and J by 4 bases, with 10 bases between them. Germline lookup yields CDR1 MGHDK and CDR2 SYGVNS. The CDR3 runs 12 residues. The CDR3 is CASSPTPYEQYF. The CDR3 DNA reads TGTGCCAGCAGCCCCACTCCGTACGAGCAGTACTTC.

The J gene is TRBJ2-7, the V gene TRBV6-6, with TRBD2 matching over 8 bases. J was trimmed by 7 bases and V by 4 bases; bases with no gene match: 9. The CDR3 has 14 amino acids. The germline V gene has CDR1 MNHNY and CDR2 SVGAGI (reference sequence). The CDR3 coding sequence is TGTGCCAGCAGTTTTCCGGGACTAGTGGGGGAGCAGTACTTC. Its protein is CASSFPGLVGEQYF.

With respect to this clonotype: Germline and junction disagree at one end, which may indicate a read error. The gene calls are TRBV7-7 and TRBJ2-1; 12 positions agree with TRBD1. The CDR3 contains 16 residues. Germline V gene lookup returns CDR1 SSHAT and CDR2 FNYEAQ (reference sequence). CDR3 sequence: CASSLVPGQGANEQFF. The CDR3 coding sequence is TGTGCTAGCAGCTTAGTCCCGGGACAGGGGGCAAATGAGCAGTTCTTC. Combining the CDR3 with reference TRBV7-7 and TRBJ2-1 gives the whole variable domain GAGVSQSPRYKVTKRGQDVTLRCDPISSHATLYWYQQALGQGPEFLTYFNYEAQPDKSGLPSDRFSAERPEGSISTLTIQRTEQRDSAMYRCASSLVPGQGANEQFFGPGTRLTVL.

This clonotype showed up many times. V gene TRBV6-2 or TRBV6-3 combines with J gene TRBJ2-7; D possibly uses TRBD1 or TRBD2 (5 bases each). The CDR3 runs 14 residues. Germline V lookup: CDR1 MNHEY, CDR2 SVGEGT. Trimming took 6 bases from V and 3 from J, leaving 15 bases between them. CDR3: CASSDASGSYEQYF. The CDR3 coding sequence is TGTGCCAGCAGCGACGCTTCAGGGAGCTACGAGCAGTACTTC.

The chain carries TRBV7-8 and TRBJ2-5; perhaps D is TRBD1 or TRBD2 (6 bases each). V shed 5 bases and J shed 5 bases, with 18 bases lying between them. The CDR3 extends over 15 amino acids. The germline V gene encodes CDR1 SGHVS and CDR2 FQNEAQ. CDR3 residues: CASSRGSGGKETQYF. The CDR3 DNA follows: TGTGCCAGCAGCCGGGGTTCCGGGGGCAAGGAGACCCAGTACTTC.

A word on this clonotype: The limits of the CDR3 on the DNA are not certain, so only TCRdb's listed CDR3 is given. The chain recombines TRBV28 with TRBJ2-5; TRBD1 is the table's D call and was not checked against the DNA. 21 amino acids form the CDR3, both terminal residues included. Looked up from germline, CDR1 is MDHEN and CDR2 is SYDVKM. CDR3 loop: CASSLGTGLNIQYFGAGTQYF.

The V and J genes are TRBV5-1 and TRBJ1-2; D may be TRBD1 (5 bases). Per germline, CDR1 SGHRS and CDR2 YFSETQ. This CDR3 region has 16 residues. V lost 4 bases and J lost 4, with 20 bases in between. Here the CDR3 DNA reads TGCGCCAGCAGCCTAACCTGGGACGGCTACTTCTATGGCTACACCTTC. Translating gives CASSLTWDGYFYGYTF.

This clonotype was observed a few times. V usage is TRBV7-9 and J usage is TRBJ2-7; 8 positions match TRBD1. V dropped 4 bases and J dropped 0; count of bases not matched to a gene: 5. Germline V CDR1 and CDR2: SEHNR, FQNEAQ (reference sequence). The CDR3 loop spans 15 amino acids. For the CDR3, the DNA is TGTGCCAGCAGCTCCGACAGGGGATACTCCTACGAGCAGTACTTC. It specifies CASSSDRGYSYEQYF.

This clonotype was detected a few times. At one end the junction does not follow the germline gene, possibly because of a read error. The rearrangement links TRBV29-1 to TRBJ2-3; D is undetermined. From germline, CDR1 is SQVTM and CDR2 ANQGSEA. The CDR3 is 12 residues long. The CDR3 DNA sequence: TGCAGCGCTGAACGGTCAACAGATACGCAGTATTTT. Its translation: CSAERSTDTQYF.

The chain uses TRBV29-1 and TRBJ2-3; D not certain. The CDR3 covers 16 residues. V was shortened by 0 bases and J by 2 bases, with 15 bases between the two germline ends. Germline lookup yields CDR1 SQVTM and CDR2 ANQGSEA. The CDR3 is CSVEDHGSKYTDTQYF. The CDR3 nucleotides read TGCAGCGTTGAAGATCATGGCAGCAAATACACAGATACGCAGTATTTT.

For this clonotype: Given a much more abundant clone one base away, this may be a read error. The V gene is TRBV29-1, the J gene TRBJ1-2; possible D gene TRBD1, 5 bases. The CDR3 has 13 residues. V lost 0 bases and J 12 bases, leaving 17 bases between the germline ends. The germline V gene encodes CDR1 SQVTM and CDR2 ANQGSEA. The CDR3 here is CSVEDSVGGSDTF. Written as DNA, the CDR3 is TGCAGCGTTGAAGATTCGGTTGGGGGGAGCGACACCTTC.

This clonotype was picked up a small number of times. This chain links TRBV7-3 with TRBJ2-3; D not certain. CDR3 length: 13 residues. With 1 base removed from V and 4 bases from J, the gap between germline ends came to 6 bases. The germline V gene has CDR1 SGHTA and CDR2 FQGTGA. The CDR3 region has the DNA TGTGCCAGCAGCTTAATAGCTGCAGATACGCAGTATTTT. This translates into CASSLIAADTQYF.

V and J are TRBV29-1 and TRBJ2-1, with D tentatively TRBD1 (5 bases). V was trimmed by 4 bases and J by 6 bases, leaving 10 bases between them. CDR1 is SQVTM, CDR2 ANQGSEA, per germline. The CDR3 totals 12 residues. The CDR3 here is CSVARQGNEQFF. The CDR3 DNA reads TGCAGCGTTGCGAGGCAGGGCAATGAGCAGTTCTTC.

In this sample, this clonotype turned up a few times. V gene TRBV15 combines with J gene TRBJ2-2, with no clear D. The CDR3 is 15 amino acids. Germline V gene lookup returns CDR1 LNHNV and CDR2 YYDKDF (reference sequence). The germline V and J ends were trimmed by 0 bases and 5 bases, with 10 bases remaining between them. In DNA, the CDR3 is TGTGCCACCAGCAGAGATATTCAGGTGACCGGGGAGCTGTTTTTT. It translates to CATSRDIQVTGELFF. Together with reference TRBV15 and TRBJ2-2, the CDR3 gives the full variable domain: DAMVIQNPRYQVTQFGKPVTLSCSQTLNHNVMYWYQQKSSQAPKLLFHYYDKDFNNEADTPDNFQSRRPNTSFCFLDIRSPGLGDTAMYLCATSRDIQVTGELFFGEGSRLTVL.

This rearrangement joins TRBV27 to TRBJ2-5; 7 bases line up with TRBD2. The J call is in doubt because the DNA end fits TRBJ2-1 better. Germline V gives CDR1 MNHEY, CDR2 SMNVEV (reference sequence). The CDR3 extends over 15 amino acids. DNA of the CDR3: TGTGCCAGCCGGGGAGGGGTTAGTATTGGAGATGAGCAGTTCTTC. Translating it yields CASRGGVSIGDEQFF.

The rearrangement uses TRBV5-1 and TRBJ2-5; no clear D. Germline V CDR1 and CDR2: SGHRS, YFSETQ. The CDR3 is 15 amino acids. Trimming took off 6 bases at V and 2 bases at J, with 17 bases between the two ends. The CDR3, as DNA: TGCGCCAGCACTACGAACCCAACCAGGCAAGAGACCCAGTACTTC. Encoded protein: CASTTNPTRQETQYF. Filled out from reference TRBV5-1 and TRBJ2-5, the complete variable domain reads KAGVTQTPRYLIKTRGQQVTLSCSPISGHRSVSWYQQTPGQGLQFLFEYFSETQRNKGNFPGRFSGRQFSNSRSEMNVSTLELGDSALYLCASTTNPTRQETQYFGPGTRLLVL.

This chain connects TRBV7-2 to TRBJ1-1, with D perhaps matching TRBD1 (5 bases). CDR3 size: 12 residues. Trimming took off 2 bases at V and 7 bases at J, with 8 bases between the two ends. The germline gives CDR1 SGHTA, CDR2 FQGNSA. DNA of the CDR3: TGTGCCAGCAGCTTACAGGGCTATGAAGCTTTCTTT. Translated, it gives CASSLQGYEAFF.

This sequence joins TRBV20-1 and TRBJ2-2, with D perhaps given as TRBD1 or TRBD2 (5 bases each). The V gene lost 3 bases and the J gene lost 2 bases, with 13 bases spanning the gap. CDR1 and CDR2 (germline): DFQATT, SNEGSKA (reference sequence). The CDR3 length is 15 residues. The CDR3 is CSASRGLKNTGELFF. The CDR3 nucleotides are TGCAGTGCTAGTCGGGGCCTAAAAAACACCGGGGAGCTGTTTTTT.

The rearrangement uses TRBV20-1 and TRBJ2-4, with TRBD2 identical over 9 bases. Germline V CDR1 and CDR2: DFQATT, SNEGSKA (reference sequence). V lost 6 bases, J lost 7 bases, and 19 bases stayed unmatched. The CDR3 length is 17 residues. This chain's CDR3 is CSAIIPLSGSLGNIQYF. DNA of the CDR3: TGCAGTGCCATAATTCCACTTAGCGGGAGTTTGGGGAACATTCAGTACTTC.

The sample holds many counts of this clonotype. V usage is TRBV3-1 and J usage is TRBJ1-2, with D uncertain. The V end was cut by 4 bases, the J end by 8 bases, with 14 bases between. This CDR3 comprises 13 residues. Germline CDR1 is LGHDT and CDR2 is YNNKEL (reference sequence). The CDR3 DNA follows: TGTGCCAGCAGCCGTGTTACGGAGGGCGGCTACACCTTC. This encodes CASSRVTEGGYTF.